A single sample gave rise to the 9 T cell receptor beta chains below, sequenced in a study of T cell responses to AZD1222 COVID-19 vaccine. Generated by immunoSEQ multiplex PCR, the TCRdb table keeps only in-frame clones and is missing some. The sample holds about 170,000 clones, over 85% seen once. The specimen was peripheral blood, collected on day 0 of AZD1222 vaccination. These receptors were taken from an adult in good health.

The V gene is TRBV6-5, the J gene TRBJ2-1; TRBD1 or TRBD2 may be the D gene (5 bases each). The germline V gene has CDR1 MNHEY and CDR2 SVGAGI. V was trimmed by 6 bases and J by 3 bases, leaving 12 bases between them. CDR3 length equals 14 residues. CDR3 sequence reads: CASRTVGGYNEQFF. The CDR3 DNA reads as TGTGCCAGCAGGACGGTTGGGGGCTACAATGAGCAGTTCTTC.

This chain connects TRBV6-1 to TRBJ2-7; 8 bases fit TRBD1. The CDR3 consists of 14 residues. Trimming removed 3 bases from V and 7 bases from J; junction bases left unmatched: 8. CDR1 is MNHNS and CDR2 is SASEGT in the germline V gene. CDR3: CASSDQGASGEQYF. The DNA for the CDR3 is TGTGCCAGCAGTGATCAGGGGGCTTCTGGGGAGCAGTACTTC.

The V call is TRBV7-9, the J call TRBJ2-3, with 10 nucleotides matching TRBD1. Germline assignment: CDR1 SEHNR and CDR2 FQNEAQ (reference sequence). Germline trimming cut 3 bases from V and 2 bases from J; bases unmatched to any gene: 11. The CDR3 has 18 amino acids. CDR3 in DNA: TGTGCCAGCAGCTTTAGCCGGGACAGGGGTCGACACACAGATACGCAGTATTTT. Translation: CASSFSRDRGRHTDTQYF.

The chain has TRBV19 and TRBJ2-5; D is unresolved. Trimming shortened V by 5 bases and J by 2 bases, and 9 bases separated the two germline ends. CDR1 is LNHDA, CDR2 SQIVND, per germline (reference sequence). There are 13 residues in the CDR3. The CDR3 here is CASSRAKQETQYF. Written as DNA, the CDR3 is TGTGCCAGTAGTCGGGCCAAACAAGAGACCCAGTACTTC.

This clone was counted once. This chain links TRBV11-3 with TRBJ1-1; D call uncertain. V was trimmed by 5 bases and J by 3 bases, leaving 10 bases between them. This CDR3 is 13 amino acids long. Germline V gene sequence: CDR1 SGHNT, CDR2 YENEEA. The CDR3 loop reads CASSLRSYTEAFF. CDR3 sequence (DNA): TGTGCCAGCAGCCTCAGGAGTTACACTGAAGCTTTCTTT.

V usage is TRBV3-1 (or the pseudogene TRBV3-2) and J usage is TRBJ1-6; D remains ambiguous. CDR1 is LGHDT and CDR2 is YNNKEL in the germline V gene (reference sequence). CDR3 size: 18 residues. The V and J ends lost 0 bases and 0 bases respectively, with 12 bases between them. For the CDR3, the DNA is TGTGCCAGCAGCCAAGAGGTGGACCATCACTCCTATAATTCACCCCTCCACTTT. Translating it yields CASSQEVDHHSYNSPLHF.

The chain uses TRBV11-3 and TRBJ2-3; D might be TRBD2 (5 bases). CDR1 and CDR2 (germline): SGHNT, YENEEA. The CDR3 extends over 13 amino acids. V lost 3 bases to trimming and J lost 5 bases, with 9 bases between them. CDR3 bases: TGTGCCAGCAGCTTTAGCCGGGAAGATACGCAGTATTTT. Its protein is CASSFSREDTQYF.

V is TRBV5-4 and J is TRBJ2-2; 9 bases agree with TRBD1. This CDR3 is built from 14 residues. CDR1 SGHNT and CDR2 YYREEE come from the germline V gene (reference sequence). The V gene end was trimmed by 7 bases and the J gene end by 8 bases; junction bases not matched to a gene: 9. CDR3 in amino acids: CASGGTGNAGELFF. The CDR3 DNA follows: TGTGCCAGCGGAGGGACAGGGAATGCGGGGGAGCTGTTTTTT.

The chain carries TRBV14 and TRBJ1-3; D remains ambiguous. The CDR3 has 16 amino acids. CDR1 and CDR2 (germline): SGHDN, FVKESK. Trimming took 0 bases from V and 10 from J, leaving 19 bases between them. Here the CDR3 DNA reads TGTGCCAGCAGCCAAGATCCCCCCCGTTTGGGAGCAACCATATATTTT. This gives the protein CASSQDPPRLGATIYF.